The rows below give T cell receptor beta chains drawn from one sample of a study of blood T cells in healthy people across ages. TCRdb re-called the 5' RACE reads through MiXCR, storing one row per CDR3 protein. The table lists almost 800,000 distinct CDR3 sequences, over 45% of them singletons. Sequencing used blood. All receptors come from a man aged 25-45 years in good health. Each CDR3 is given with its conserved first and last residue. Each record gives: CDR3 length, V gene, J gene, D gene, clone size, CDR3 DNA, CDR3 protein. A D gene is named only where the DNA matches it firmly. Clone size is shown for a subset of rows, as once, few, many or a class of expanded clone.

length: 16; V: TRBV6-5; J: TRBJ2-3; D: TRBD2; size: few; DNA: TGTGCCAGCAGTTACTCGACTAGCGGAGCCACAGATACGCAGTATTTT; CDR3: CASSYSTSGATDTQYF
length: 12; V: TRBV2; J: TRBJ2-1; D: .; size: .; DNA: TGTGCCAGCAGTGAAAGGCGGGCCGAGCAGTTCTTC; CDR3: CASSERRAEQFF
length: 14; V: TRBV30; J: TRBJ2-7; D: .; size: .; DNA: TGTGCCTGGAGTGATACAGATCCTTCCTACGAGCAGTACTTC; CDR3: CAWSDTDPSYEQYF
length: 14; V: TRBV4-3; J: TRBJ1-6; D: .; size: .; DNA: TGCGCCAGCAGCCAAGAGCGTTGGGGTTCACCCCTCCACTTT; CDR3: CASSQERWGSPLHF
length: 15; V: TRBV7-2; J: TRBJ2-6; D: .; size: .; DNA: TGTGCCAGCAGCTCATACTTCTCTGGGGCCAACGTCCAGACTTTC; CDR3: CASSSYFSGANVQTF
length: 14; V: TRBV5-1; J: TRBJ2-1; D: TRBD2; size: many; DNA: TGCGCCAGCAGCTCCGGGACTAGCGGCAATGAGCAGTTCTTC; CDR3: CASSSGTSGNEQFF
length: 15; V: TRBV12-3/TRBV12-4; J: TRBJ2-7; D: TRBD1; size: .; DNA: TGTGCCAGCAGTCTTAGGGGTCGGACAGGGGACGAGCAGTACTTC; CDR3: CASSLRGRTGDEQYF
length: 14; V: TRBV20-1; J: TRBJ2-3; D: .; size: .; DNA: TGCAGTGCTAGAGCGGTCGGGGGGCCAGATACGCAGTATTTT; CDR3: CSARAVGGPDTQYF
length: 19; V: TRBV6-1; J: TRBJ2-1; D: TRBD1; size: .; DNA: TGTGCCAGCACCTTAATCGGGACAGCATCTCCCGGAAGGTACAATGAGCAGTTCTTC; CDR3: CASTLIGTASPGRYNEQFF
length: 18; V: TRBV5-6; J: TRBJ2-2; D: TRBD2; size: .; DNA: TGTGCCAGCAGGCATGGAGCGGGGGGCATCCGATACACCGGGGAGCTGTTTTTT; CDR3: CASRHGAGGIRYTGELFF
length: 19; V: TRBV9; J: TRBJ2-2; D: TRBD2; size: once; DNA: TGTGCCAGCAGCGCCTACGGGACTAGCGGGAGCTTGAACACCGGGGAGCTGTTTTTT; CDR3: CASSAYGTSGSLNTGELFF
length: 16; V: TRBV7-2; J: TRBJ2-1; D: .; size: few; DNA: TGTGCCAGCAGCTCTCACCGTTTGCGGGGAGCGGATGAGCAGTTCTTC; CDR3: CASSSHRLRGADEQFF
length: 14; V: TRBV11-1; J: TRBJ2-5; D: .; size: .; DNA: TGTGCCAGCAGTAGAGGGCCGCTGTGGGAGACCCAGTACTTC; CDR3: CASSRGPLWETQYF
length: 14; V: TRBV20-1; J: TRBJ2-7; D: TRBD2; size: .; DNA: TGCAGTGCTCCCCGGGGGGATTCGTCGGGCGAGCAGTACTTC; CDR3: CSAPRGDSSGEQYF
length: 15; V: TRBV9; J: TRBJ2-6; D: .; size: few; DNA: TGTGCCAGCAGCGAGGAGTCCTCTGGGGCCAACGTCCTGACTTTC; CDR3: CASSEESSGANVLTF